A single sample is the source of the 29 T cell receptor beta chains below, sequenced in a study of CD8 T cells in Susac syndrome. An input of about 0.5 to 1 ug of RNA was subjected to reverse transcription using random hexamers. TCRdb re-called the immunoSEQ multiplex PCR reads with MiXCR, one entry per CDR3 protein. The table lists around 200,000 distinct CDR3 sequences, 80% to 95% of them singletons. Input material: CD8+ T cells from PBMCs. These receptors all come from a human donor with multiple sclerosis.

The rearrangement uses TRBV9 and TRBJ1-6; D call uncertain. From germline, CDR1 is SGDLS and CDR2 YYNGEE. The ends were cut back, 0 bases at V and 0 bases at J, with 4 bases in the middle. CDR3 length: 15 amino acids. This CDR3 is CASSVGSSYNSPLHF. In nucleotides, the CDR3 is TGTGCCAGCAGCGTAGGCAGCTCCTATAATTCACCCCTCCACTTT.

The CDR3 is CSVEGTVSGNTIYF. CDR3 nucleotide sequence: TGCAGCGTTGAAGGGACGGTCTCTGGAAACACCATATATTTT. The chain recombines TRBV29-1 with TRBJ1-3; no clear D. Looked up from germline, CDR1 is SQVTM and CDR2 is ANQGSEA. The CDR3 runs 14 residues. The V end lost 1 base, the J end lost 0 bases, and 7 bases lay between the germline ends.

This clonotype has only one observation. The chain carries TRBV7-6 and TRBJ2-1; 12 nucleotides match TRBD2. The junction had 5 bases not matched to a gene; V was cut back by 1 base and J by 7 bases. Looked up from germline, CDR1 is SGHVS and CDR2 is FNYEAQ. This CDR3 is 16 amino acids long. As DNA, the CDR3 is TGTGCCAGCAGCTTAGAGCTAGCGGGAGGGTTGAATGAGCAGTTCTTC. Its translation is CASSLELAGGLNEQFF.

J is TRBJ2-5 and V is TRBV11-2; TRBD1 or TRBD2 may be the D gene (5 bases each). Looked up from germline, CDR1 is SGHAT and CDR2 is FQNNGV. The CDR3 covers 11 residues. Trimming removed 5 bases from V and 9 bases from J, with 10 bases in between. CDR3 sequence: CASSHTGPQYF. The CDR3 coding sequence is TGTGCCAGCAGCCACACGGGGCCCCAGTACTTC.

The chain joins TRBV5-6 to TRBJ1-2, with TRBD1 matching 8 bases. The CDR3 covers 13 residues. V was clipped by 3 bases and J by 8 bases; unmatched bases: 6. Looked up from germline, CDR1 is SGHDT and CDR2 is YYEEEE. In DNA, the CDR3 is TGTGCCAGCAGCTGGAGGACAGGGCCCGGCTACACCTTC. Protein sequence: CASSWRTGPGYTF.

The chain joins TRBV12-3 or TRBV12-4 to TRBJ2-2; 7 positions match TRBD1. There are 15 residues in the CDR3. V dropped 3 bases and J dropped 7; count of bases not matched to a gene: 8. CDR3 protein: CASSFGDRSLGELFF. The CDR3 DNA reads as TGTGCCAGCAGTTTCGGGGACAGATCTCTCGGGGAGCTGTTTTTT.

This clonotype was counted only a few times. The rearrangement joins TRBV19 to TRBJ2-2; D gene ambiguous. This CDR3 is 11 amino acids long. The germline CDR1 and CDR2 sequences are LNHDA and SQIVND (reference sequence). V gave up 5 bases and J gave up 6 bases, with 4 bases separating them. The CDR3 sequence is CASSSPGELFF. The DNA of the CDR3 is TGTGCCAGTAGTTCCCCCGGGGAGCTGTTTTTT.

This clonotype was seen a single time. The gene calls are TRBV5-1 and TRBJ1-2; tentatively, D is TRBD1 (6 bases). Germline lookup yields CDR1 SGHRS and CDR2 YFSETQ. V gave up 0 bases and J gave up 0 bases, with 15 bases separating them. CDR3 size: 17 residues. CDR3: CASSLAKQGDANYGYTF. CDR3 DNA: TGCGCCAGCAGCTTGGCCAAACAGGGAGACGCTAACTATGGCTACACCTTC.

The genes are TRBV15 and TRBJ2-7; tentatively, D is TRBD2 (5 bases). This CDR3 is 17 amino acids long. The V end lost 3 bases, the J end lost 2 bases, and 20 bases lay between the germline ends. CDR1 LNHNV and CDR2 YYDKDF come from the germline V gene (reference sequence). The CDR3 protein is CATSSSNTGKNPYEQYF. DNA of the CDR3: TGTGCCACCAGCAGCTCTAATACCGGGAAGAACCCCTACGAGCAGTACTTC.

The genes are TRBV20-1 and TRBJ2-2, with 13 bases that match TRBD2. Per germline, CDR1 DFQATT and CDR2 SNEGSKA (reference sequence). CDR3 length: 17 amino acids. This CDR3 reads CRNGTSGMGEYTGELFF. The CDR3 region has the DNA TGCAGAAATGGGACTAGCGGGATGGGGGAGTACACCGGGGAGCTGTTTTTT.

CDR3 sequence (DNA): TGTGCCAGCAGTCCCTTCGTCGGTGGGCTGACCCTATCACCCCTCCACTTT. Translated: CASSPFVGGLTLSPLHF. This chain joins TRBV27 and TRBJ1-6; D call uncertain. V was shortened by 5 bases and J by 10 bases, with 24 bases between the two germline ends. The length of the CDR3 is 17 residues. Germline V CDR1 and CDR2: MNHEY, SMNVEV (reference sequence).

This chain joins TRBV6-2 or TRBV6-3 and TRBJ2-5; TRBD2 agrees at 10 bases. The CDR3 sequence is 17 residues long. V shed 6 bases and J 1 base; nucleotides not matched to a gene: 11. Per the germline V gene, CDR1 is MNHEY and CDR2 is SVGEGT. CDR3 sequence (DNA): TGTGCCAGCAGCGTTCCCTTACTAGCGGGGCTCCAAGAGACCCAGTACTTC. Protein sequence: CASSVPLLAGLQETQYF.

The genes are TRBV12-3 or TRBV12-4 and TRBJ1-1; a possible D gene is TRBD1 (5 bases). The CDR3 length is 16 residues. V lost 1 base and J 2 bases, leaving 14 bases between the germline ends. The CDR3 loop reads CASSLGRMGPNTEAFF. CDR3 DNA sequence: TGTGCCAGCAGTTTAGGTCGGATGGGGCCCAACACTGAAGCTTTCTTT.

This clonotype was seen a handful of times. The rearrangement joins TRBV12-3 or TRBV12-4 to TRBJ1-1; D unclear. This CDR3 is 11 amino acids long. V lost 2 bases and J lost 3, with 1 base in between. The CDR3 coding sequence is TGTGCCAGCAGTTTATACACTGAAGCTTTCTTT. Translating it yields CASSLYTEAFF.

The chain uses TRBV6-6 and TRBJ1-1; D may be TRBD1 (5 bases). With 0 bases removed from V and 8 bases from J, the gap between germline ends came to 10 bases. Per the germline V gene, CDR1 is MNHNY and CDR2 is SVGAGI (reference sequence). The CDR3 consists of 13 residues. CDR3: CASSYSQVYEAFF. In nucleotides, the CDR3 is TGTGCCAGCAGTTACTCACAGGTTTACGAAGCTTTCTTT.

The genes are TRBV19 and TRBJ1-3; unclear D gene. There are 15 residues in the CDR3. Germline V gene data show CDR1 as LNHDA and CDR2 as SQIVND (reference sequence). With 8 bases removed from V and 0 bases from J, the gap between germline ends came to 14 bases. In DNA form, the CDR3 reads TGTGCCAGTCGAGTATTCGGTATCTCTGGAAACACCATATATTTT. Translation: CASRVFGISGNTIYF.

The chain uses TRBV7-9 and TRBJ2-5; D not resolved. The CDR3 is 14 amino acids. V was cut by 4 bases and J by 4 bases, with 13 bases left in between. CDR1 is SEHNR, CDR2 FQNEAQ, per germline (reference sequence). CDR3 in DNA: TGTGCCAGCAGCTCCGGGCAAAGGTTAGAGACCCAGTACTTC. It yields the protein CASSSGQRLETQYF.

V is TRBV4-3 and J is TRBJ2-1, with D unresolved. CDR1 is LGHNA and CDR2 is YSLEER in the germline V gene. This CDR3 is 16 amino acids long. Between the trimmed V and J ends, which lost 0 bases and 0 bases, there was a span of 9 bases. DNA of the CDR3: TGCGCCAGCAGCCAAGACTGGCGGAGCTCCTACAATGAGCAGTTCTTC. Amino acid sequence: CASSQDWRSSYNEQFF.

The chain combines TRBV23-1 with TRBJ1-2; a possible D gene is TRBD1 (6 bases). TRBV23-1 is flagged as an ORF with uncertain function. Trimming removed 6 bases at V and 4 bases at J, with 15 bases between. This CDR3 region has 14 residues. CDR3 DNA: TGCGCCAGCAGCATCAGGGGAGGGGGCTATGGCTACACCTTC. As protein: CASSIRGGGYGYTF.

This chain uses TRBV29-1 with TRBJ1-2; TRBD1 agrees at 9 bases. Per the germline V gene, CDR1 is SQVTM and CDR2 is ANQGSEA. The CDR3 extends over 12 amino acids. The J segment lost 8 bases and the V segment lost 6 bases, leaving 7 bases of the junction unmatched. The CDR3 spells CSVPRQGDGYTF. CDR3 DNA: TGCAGCGTGCCGCGACAGGGGGACGGCTACACCTTC.

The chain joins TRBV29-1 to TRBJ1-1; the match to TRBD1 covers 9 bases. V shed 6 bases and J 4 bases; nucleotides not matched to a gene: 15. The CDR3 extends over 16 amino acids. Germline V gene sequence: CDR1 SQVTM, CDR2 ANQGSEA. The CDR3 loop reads CSVRSTRTGAFTEAFF. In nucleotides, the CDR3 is TGCAGCGTCCGAAGTACCAGGACAGGGGCTTTCACTGAAGCTTTCTTT.

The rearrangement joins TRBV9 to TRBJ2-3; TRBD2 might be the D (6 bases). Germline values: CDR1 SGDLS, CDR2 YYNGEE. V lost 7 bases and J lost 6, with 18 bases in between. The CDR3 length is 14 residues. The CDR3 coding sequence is TGTGCCAGCTCGTCCTGGGACTCCGAGGATACGCAGTATTTT. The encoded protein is CASSSWDSEDTQYF.

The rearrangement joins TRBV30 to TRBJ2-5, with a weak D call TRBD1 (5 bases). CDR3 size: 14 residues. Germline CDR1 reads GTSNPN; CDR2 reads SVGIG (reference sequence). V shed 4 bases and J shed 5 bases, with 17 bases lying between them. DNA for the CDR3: TGTGCCTGGACCATCACAGGTCCCGGGGAGACCCAGTACTTC. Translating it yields CAWTITGPGETQYF.

The CDR3 loop reads CASSWGLAGELSYNEQFF. Here the CDR3 DNA reads TGTGCCAGCAGTTGGGGACTAGCGGGAGAACTGAGTTACAATGAGCAGTTCTTC. This chain connects TRBV6-2 or TRBV6-3 to TRBJ2-1; 14 nucleotides align to TRBD2. The trim removed 4 bases at V and 4 bases at J, leaving 9 bases unmatched. Germline V gene sequence: CDR1 MNHEY, CDR2 SVGEGT. This CDR3 is built from 18 residues.

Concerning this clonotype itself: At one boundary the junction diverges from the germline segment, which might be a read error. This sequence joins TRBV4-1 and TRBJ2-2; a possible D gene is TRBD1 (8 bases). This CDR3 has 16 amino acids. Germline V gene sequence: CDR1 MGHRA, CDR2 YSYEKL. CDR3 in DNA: TGCGCCAGCAGCCATAAACAGGGGGGGGACACCGTGGAGCTGTTTTTT. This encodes CASSHKQGGDTVELFF.

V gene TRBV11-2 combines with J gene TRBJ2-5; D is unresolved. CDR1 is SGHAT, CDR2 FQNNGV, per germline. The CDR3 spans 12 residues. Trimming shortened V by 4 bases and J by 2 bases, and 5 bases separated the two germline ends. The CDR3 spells CASSYAQETQYF. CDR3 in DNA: TGTGCCAGCAGCTACGCGCAAGAGACCCAGTACTTC.

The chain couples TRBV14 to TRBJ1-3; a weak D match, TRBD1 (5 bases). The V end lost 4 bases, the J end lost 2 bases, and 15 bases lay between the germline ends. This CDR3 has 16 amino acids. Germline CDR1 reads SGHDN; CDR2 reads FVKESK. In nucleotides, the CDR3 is TGTGCCAGCAGCCCCTGGCGGCAGGGTACTGGAAACACCATATATTTT. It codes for CASSPWRQGTGNTIYF.

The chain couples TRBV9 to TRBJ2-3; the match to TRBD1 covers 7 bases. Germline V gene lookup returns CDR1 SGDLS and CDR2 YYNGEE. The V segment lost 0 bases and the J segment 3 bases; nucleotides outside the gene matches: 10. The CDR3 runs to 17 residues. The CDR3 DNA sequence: TGTGCCAGCAGCGTAGCCCCAGAGGGGGCAGAAACAGATACGCAGTATTTT. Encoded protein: CASSVAPEGAETDTQYF.

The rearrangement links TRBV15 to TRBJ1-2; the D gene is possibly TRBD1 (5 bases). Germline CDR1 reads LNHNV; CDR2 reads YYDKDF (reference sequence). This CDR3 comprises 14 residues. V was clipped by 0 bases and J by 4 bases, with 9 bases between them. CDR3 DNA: TGTGCCACCAGCAGAGATGGGGCCGGCTATGGCTACACCTTC. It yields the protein CATSRDGAGYGYTF.